This TCR beta chain comes out of a study of CD8+ T cells in alopecia areata. Study context: Grafting placed skin from 6-12-month-old C3H/HeJ donors with spontaneous alopecia onto approximately 7-11-week-old female C3H/HeJ mice. General observations from the study: Although TCR sharing was seen in mice, sharing across patients was less clear, possibly for HLA-related reasons. Affected scalp, especially in alopecia totalis/universalis, had a higher clonality than normal scalp did.

This clone has more than one count but fewer than ten. What it binds is unknown. The gene names given are mouse names. The CDR3 is cut off 4 residues early in the read; its end comes from the germline J gene. Sorting of pooled cutaneous lymph node cells used CD4, CD8alpha, NKG2D, NKG2ACE and other markers. Sequencing templates came from extracted RNA that was reverse transcribed into cDNA. The protocol was immunoSEQ multiplex PCR, while the TCRdb copy is restricted to in-frame clones and leaves out a portion. The record shows 200,000 to 300,000 clones for this sample, with no singletons present. V shed 2 bases and J 3 bases; nucleotides not matched to a gene: 2. CDR3 size: 15 residues. Looked up from germline, CDR1 is MNHDT and CDR2 is YYDKIL.

V is TRBV17 and J is TRBJ2-1, with 9 bases matching TRBD1. This clonotype originated in a C3H/HeJ mouse with alopecia areata. MHC haplotype: H2-k. Sequences were obtained from CD4+ T cells sorted from a lymph node. The CDR3 loop reads CASSRNRGRYAEQFF. The DNA read from the CDR3 is TGTGCTAGCAGTAGAAACAGGGGGCGCTATGCT.